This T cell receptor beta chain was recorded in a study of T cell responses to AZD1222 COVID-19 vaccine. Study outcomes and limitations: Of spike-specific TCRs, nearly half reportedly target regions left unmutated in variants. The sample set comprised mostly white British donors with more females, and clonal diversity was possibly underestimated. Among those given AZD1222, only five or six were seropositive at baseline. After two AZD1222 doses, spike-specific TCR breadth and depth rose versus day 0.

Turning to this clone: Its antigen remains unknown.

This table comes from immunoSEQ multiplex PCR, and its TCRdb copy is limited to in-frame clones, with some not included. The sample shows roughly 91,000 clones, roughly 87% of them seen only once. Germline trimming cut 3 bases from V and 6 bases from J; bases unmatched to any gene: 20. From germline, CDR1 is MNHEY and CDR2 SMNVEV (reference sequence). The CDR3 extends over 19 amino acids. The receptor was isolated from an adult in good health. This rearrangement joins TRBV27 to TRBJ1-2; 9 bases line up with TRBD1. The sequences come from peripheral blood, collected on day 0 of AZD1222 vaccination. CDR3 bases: TGTGCCAGCAGTTTTACCGTTTTTCTGGGACAGGGCCCTTACGATGGCTACACCTTC. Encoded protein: CASSFTVFLGQGPYDGYTF.